What follows are 11 T cell receptor beta chains derived from one specimen sequenced in a study of blood T cell repertoires in COVID-19. The method was immunoSEQ multiplex PCR; TCRdb's version includes in-frame clones alone and lacks a portion of them. The sample records under 250,000 clones, 85% to 90% being singletons. What was sequenced was peripheral blood. All receptors come from a woman in her 70s with active or convalescent COVID-19.

The rearrangement links TRBV11-2 to TRBJ2-1, with TRBD1 matching 7 bases. The junction had 5 bases not matched to a gene; V was cut back by 6 bases and J by 0 bases. The CDR3 loop spans 15 amino acids. Germline V gives CDR1 SGHAT, CDR2 FQNNGV. CDR3 coding DNA: TGTGCCAGCAGGCAGGACAGGTCCTCCTACAATGAGCAGTTCTTC. Translating it yields CASRQDRSSYNEQFF.

The chain couples TRBV25-1 to TRBJ1-1; D unresolved. The CDR3 runs to 12 residues. V was shortened by 9 bases and J by 4 bases, with 12 bases between the two germline ends. Germline CDR1 reads MGHDK; CDR2 reads SYGVNS. The CDR3 bases are TGTGCCAGTCGGAACAGATCCACTGAAGCTTTCTTT. Protein: CASRNRSTEAFF.

The J gene is TRBJ2-1, the V gene TRBV7-6; D remains unclear. The germline gives CDR1 SGHVS, CDR2 FNYEAQ. This CDR3 region has 11 residues. Trimming took 2 bases from V and 9 from J, leaving 5 bases between them. The CDR3 loop reads CASSLTGEQFF. DNA of the CDR3: TGTGCCAGCAGCTTAACGGGTGAGCAGTTCTTC.

This sequence joins TRBV29-1 and TRBJ1-5, with a possible D match to TRBD1 (5 bases). The V gene lost 6 bases and the J gene lost 7 bases, with 13 bases spanning the gap. The germline CDR1 and CDR2 sequences are SQVTM and ANQGSEA. This CDR3 spans 12 amino acids. CDR3 nucleotide sequence: TGCAGCGTCGGGGGTGATAGACAGCCCCAGCATTTT. Its protein product is CSVGGDRQPQHF.

The chain employs TRBV24-1 and TRBJ1-2; 7 nucleotides match TRBD1. CDR1 and CDR2 from the germline V gene are KGHDR and SFDVKD. The CDR3 extends over 12 amino acids. J gave up 10 bases and V 7 bases, and 8 bases lay outside the gene matches. CDR3 residues: CATSPGQGDYTF. Here the CDR3 DNA reads TGTGCCACCAGCCCCGGGCAGGGGGACTACACCTTC.

V usage is TRBV18 and J usage is TRBJ2-1, with 8 bases matching TRBD2. The CDR3 contains 15 residues. Germline V gene data show CDR1 as KGHSH and CDR2 as LQKENI. After removal of 6 bases from V and 0 bases from J, the junction contained 4 bases not matched to a gene. CDR3 coding DNA: TGTGCCAGCTCGTCCAGCGGGAGCTCCTACAATGAGCAGTTCTTC. The encoded protein is CASSSSGSSYNEQFF.

The DNA of the CDR3 is TGTGCCAGCAGCAAAGAAGCGGCTAGCACAGATACGCAGTATTTT. Translated, it gives CASSKEAASTDTQYF. V is TRBV21-1 and J is TRBJ2-3; the DNA was not compared with TRBD2, the D call given in the table. TRBV21-1 is a pseudogene locus. There are 15 residues in the CDR3.

The CDR3 nucleotides read TGTGCCAGCAGCCGGGAGACCACCTACGAGCAGTACTTC. Its translation is CASSRETTYEQYF. This sequence joins TRBV6-5 and TRBJ2-7; weak D call: TRBD2 (6 bases). Germline values: CDR1 MNHEY, CDR2 SVGAGI. The V gene lost 6 bases and the J gene lost 2 bases, with 11 bases spanning the gap. There are 13 residues in the CDR3.

The J gene is TRBJ1-3, the V gene TRBV11-2; the D is unclear. V was cut by 1 base and J by 8 bases, with 15 bases left in between. Germline V gene lookup returns CDR1 SGHAT and CDR2 FQNNGV. The CDR3 covers 15 residues. This chain's CDR3 is CASSLGSGSMDTIYF. CDR3 DNA: TGTGCCAGCAGCTTAGGGTCAGGCTCTATGGACACCATATATTTT.

The chain carries TRBV18 and TRBJ2-5, with a tentative D call TRBD1 (5 bases). CDR3 size: 16 residues. Deletions cut 0 bases from V and 1 base from J, with 12 bases between. Germline V gives CDR1 KGHSH, CDR2 LQKENI. CDR3 residues: CASSPPSGRAQETQYF. The CDR3, as DNA: TGTGCCAGCTCACCACCTTCTGGCAGGGCCCAAGAGACCCAGTACTTC.

V gene TRBV19 combines with J gene TRBJ1-5; the match to TRBD1 covers 9 bases. Germline V gene data show CDR1 as LNHDA and CDR2 as SQIVND (reference sequence). V was clipped by 8 bases and J by 4 bases; unmatched bases: 9. The CDR3 is 15 amino acids. The CDR3 DNA follows: TGTGCCAGTTCCTCCGGGACAGGGCGGAATCAGCCCCAGCATTTT. Translating gives CASSSGTGRNQPQHF.